These 25 T cell receptor beta chains originate from one sample sequenced in a study of blood T cell repertoires in COVID-19. The data were produced by immunoSEQ multiplex PCR, yet TCRdb's version contains in-frame clones alone and is incomplete. The sample includes some 320,000 clones, roughly nine tenths of them seen just once. Sequencing was done on a sample of peripheral blood. The origin of the receptors is a woman aged 25-40 years with COVID-19, enrolled during active disease.

The V call is TRBV5-1, the J call TRBJ2-1; the match to TRBD2 covers 8 bases. With V trimmed by 2 bases and J by 5 bases, 9 bases remained unmatched. Germline assignment: CDR1 SGHRS and CDR2 YFSETQ. CDR3 length: 16 amino acids. The CDR3 bases are TGCGCCAGCAGCTTCCGGGGGGGCCTTCGGAACAATGAGCAGTTCTTC. This codes for CASSFRGGLRNNEQFF.

The rearrangement uses TRBV2 and TRBJ2-2; 12 positions match TRBD2. The CDR3 sequence is 17 residues long. V lost 6 bases, J lost 5 bases, and 10 bases stayed unmatched. Germline CDR1 SNHLY, CDR2 FYNNEI. The CDR3 loop is CASSGLAGSSSTGELFF. In DNA, the CDR3 is TGTGCCAGCAGCGGACTAGCGGGGTCCTCGAGTACCGGGGAGCTGTTTTTT.

The chain recombines TRBV30 with TRBJ2-5; 10 bases are a match to TRBD2. The V segment lost 4 bases and the J segment 7 bases; nucleotides outside the gene matches: 6. There are 13 residues in the CDR3. Germline V gene lookup returns CDR1 GTSNPN and CDR2 SVGIG (reference sequence). The CDR3 DNA is TGTGCCTGGAACCGGGCTAGCGGGGGGACCCAGTACTTC. This codes for CAWNRASGGTQYF.

The chain couples TRBV10-1 to TRBJ2-2; tentative D call: TRBD1 (5 bases). The V gene's germline CDR1 is WNHNN and CDR2 SYGVQD (reference sequence). The CDR3 covers 14 residues. Deletions cut 3 bases from V and 6 bases from J, with 11 bases between. In DNA form, the CDR3 reads TGCGCCAGCAGTGACAGGGTACACGCCGGGGAGCTGTTTTTT. Amino acids: CASSDRVHAGELFF.

Concerning this clone: At one end the junction does not follow the germline gene, possibly because of a read error. V gene TRBV25-1 combines with J gene TRBJ1-5; 7 bases are a match to TRBD1. Germline lookup yields CDR1 MGHDK and CDR2 SYGVNS. This CDR3 is 14 amino acids long. The CDR3 DNA is TGTGCCAGCAGTAGTTGGGACAGCAATCAACCCCAGCATTTT. It translates to CASSSWDSNQPQHF.

V usage is TRBV9 and J usage is TRBJ2-3; the D is unclear. V was cut by 0 bases and J by 6 bases, with 11 bases left in between. This CDR3 has 14 amino acids. Germline V gene lookup returns CDR1 SGDLS and CDR2 YYNGEE. The CDR3 nucleotides read TGTGCCAGCAGCGTAGGATCACCCCAGGATACGCAGTATTTT. This sequence encodes CASSVGSPQDTQYF.

The chain uses TRBV29-1 and TRBJ2-3; the D gene is possibly TRBD2 (6 bases). Germline values: CDR1 SQVTM, CDR2 ANQGSEA. The CDR3 is 14 residues long. Trimming stripped 6 bases from V and 1 base from J, with 14 bases between. CDR3 region: CSVTRAGRTDTQYF. The CDR3 nucleotides are TGCAGCGTCACGCGGGCGGGGCGCACAGATACGCAGTATTTT.

The chain carries TRBV19 and TRBJ2-4; D remains unclear. The CDR3 is made up of 14 amino acids. Germline CDR1 is LNHDA and CDR2 is SQIVND (reference sequence). Deletions cut 5 bases from V and 10 bases from J, with 18 bases between. The CDR3 sequence is CASSSGSPAGIQYF. CDR3 bases: TGTGCCAGTAGTTCCGGGTCGCCTGCTGGGATTCAGTACTTC. Full variable domain (rest looked up from reference TRBV19 and TRBJ2-4): DGGITQSPKYLFRKEGQNVTLSCEQNLNHDAMYWYRQDPGQGLRLIYYSQIVNDFQKGDIAEGYSVSREKKESFPLTVTSAQKNPTAFYLCASSSGSPAGIQYFGAGTRLSVL.

V usage is TRBV9 and J usage is TRBJ1-1; D is ambiguous. Trimming shortened V by 4 bases and J by 2 bases, and 12 bases separated the two germline ends. The CDR3 extends over 14 amino acids. The germline V gene encodes CDR1 SGDLS and CDR2 YYNGEE. CDR3 bases: TGTGCCAGCAGCCGCCTCGGACTTAACACTGAAGCTTTCTTT. Translating it yields CASSRLGLNTEAFF.

The CDR3 sequence: CASSLTQNTEAFF. The CDR3 DNA is TGTGCCAGCAGTTTAACACAAAACACTGAAGCTTTCTTT. The V and J genes are TRBV27 and TRBJ1-1; D gene unclear. The CDR3 has 13 residues. V was pared by 2 bases and J by 2 bases, with 6 bases between. The V gene's germline CDR1 is MNHEY and CDR2 SMNVEV (reference sequence).

V is TRBV11-2 and J is TRBJ1-2; tentative D call: TRBD1 (5 bases). Trimming left V 4 bases short and J 5 bases short, with 17 bases between. CDR1 and CDR2 from the germline V gene are SGHAT and FQNNGV. The CDR3 is 15 amino acids. CDR3 nucleotides: TGTGCCAGCAGCTCCTCCTCCCGACAGACGTATGGCTACACCTTC. Its protein product is CASSSSSRQTYGYTF.

V gene TRBV29-1 combines with J gene TRBJ2-7, with 7 bases identical to TRBD1. With V trimmed by 4 bases and J by 0 bases, 3 bases remained unmatched. Looked up from germline, CDR1 is SQVTM and CDR2 is ANQGSEA. The CDR3 sequence is 13 residues long. This chain's CDR3 is CSVAGQHSYEQYF. In nucleotides, the CDR3 is TGCAGCGTTGCGGGACAGCACTCCTACGAGCAGTACTTC.

The chain links TRBV4-1 to TRBJ2-5; TRBD2 matches at 8 bases. Germline assignment: CDR1 MGHRA and CDR2 YSYEKL. The V segment lost 2 bases and the J segment 4 bases; nucleotides outside the gene matches: 6. CDR3 size: 15 residues. The CDR3 sequence is CASSQSRGGGETQYF. CDR3 DNA: TGCGCCAGCAGCCAAAGCCGGGGGGGCGGAGAGACCCAGTACTTC.

This clone was counted between two and nine times. The chain joins TRBV27 to TRBJ2-7; a weak D match, TRBD1 (6 bases). V lost 5 bases and J 6 bases, leaving 20 bases between the germline ends. This CDR3 has 15 amino acids. Germline-derived CDR1 and CDR2 are MNHEY and SMNVEV (reference sequence). For the CDR3, the DNA is TGTGCCAGCAGTCCCCGACAGGCTACGTCGGGCGAGCAGTACTTC. Translation gives CASSPRQATSGEQYF.

The CDR3 spells CASSLRGLTAGELFF. The CDR3, as DNA: TGTGCCAGCAGCTTGAGGGGGCTTACGGCCGGGGAGCTGTTTTTT. V usage is TRBV11-3 and J usage is TRBJ2-2; 7 nucleotides agree with TRBD1. CDR1 and CDR2 from the germline V gene are SGHNT and YENEEA. The CDR3 has 15 amino acids. V lost 3 bases, J lost 6 bases, and 7 bases stayed unmatched.

The genes are TRBV27 and TRBJ1-2, with TRBD1 identical over 8 bases. After removal of 2 bases from V and 4 bases from J, the junction contained 3 bases not matched to a gene. CDR1 is MNHEY, CDR2 SMNVEV, per germline (reference sequence). This CDR3 is 14 amino acids long. DNA for the CDR3: TGTGCCAGCAGTTTACACGGACAGGGCTATGGCTACACCTTC. Protein: CASSLHGQGYGYTF.

The chain links TRBV28 to TRBJ1-1, with D perhaps TRBD1 (5 bases). This CDR3 region has 10 residues. The germline V and J ends were trimmed by 4 bases and 11 bases, with 8 bases remaining between them. Germline CDR1 reads MDHEN; CDR2 reads SYDVKM. CDR3 coding DNA: TGTGCCAGCAGTTCCCGACAGGCTTTCTTT. Translation gives CASSSRQAFF.

The chain employs TRBV19 and TRBJ1-3; no clear D. This CDR3 comprises 15 residues. The germline CDR1 and CDR2 sequences are LNHDA and SQIVND (reference sequence). Deletions cut 8 bases from V and 5 bases from J, with 19 bases between. The CDR3 region is CASPSKRHGRNTIYF. DNA of the CDR3: TGTGCCAGTCCCTCGAAAAGACACGGCAGAAACACCATATATTTT.

The chain combines TRBV6-2 or TRBV6-3 with TRBJ1-5, with TRBD1 as a possible D gene (5 bases). The CDR3 covers 17 residues. V gave up 5 bases and J gave up 0 bases, with 17 bases separating them. Germline CDR1 MNHEY, CDR2 SVGEGT. CDR3 in DNA: TGTGCCAGCAGTATGGGGGGGTTCCTTTATAGCAATCAGCCCCAGCATTTT. The encoded protein is CASSMGGFLYSNQPQHF.

V usage is TRBV7-8 and J usage is TRBJ2-3, with D tentatively TRBD2 (7 bases). The CDR3 loop spans 15 amino acids. V was pared by 3 bases and J by 0 bases, with 10 bases between. Germline V gene data show CDR1 as SGHVS and CDR2 as FQNEAQ. CDR3 DNA: TGTGCCAGCAGCTTGACGGGGGGCAGCACAGATACGCAGTATTTT. This translates into CASSLTGGSTDTQYF.

The V and J genes are TRBV7-8 and TRBJ1-1, with D unclear. CDR1 is SGHVS and CDR2 is FQNEAQ in the germline V gene. This CDR3 contains 13 residues. The V and J ends lost 2 bases and 4 bases respectively, with 8 bases between them. The CDR3 region has the DNA TGTGCCAGCAGCTTAAGCGTTTTCACTGAAGCTTTCTTT. Protein: CASSLSVFTEAFF. The whole variable domain, filled in from reference TRBV7-8 and TRBJ1-1, reads GAGVSQSPRYKVAKRGQDVALRCDPISGHVSLFWYQQALGQGPEFLTYFQNEAQLDKSGLPSDRFFAERPEGSVSTLKIQRTQQEDSAVYLCASSLSVFTEAFFGQGTRLTVV.

This chain connects TRBV6-5 to TRBJ2-1, with D possibly being TRBD1 (5 bases). CDR1 is MNHEY, CDR2 SVGAGI, per germline. The CDR3 consists of 13 residues. V dropped 4 bases and J dropped 6 bases, with 10 bases sitting between them. CDR3 loop: CASSWGGANEQFF. The CDR3 DNA reads TGTGCCAGCAGTTGGGGCGGTGCCAATGAGCAGTTCTTC.

The gene calls are TRBV6-5 and TRBJ1-6; tentatively, D is TRBD1 (5 bases). CDR1 and CDR2 from the germline V gene are MNHEY and SVGAGI. This CDR3 region has 14 residues. V was clipped by 4 bases and J by 14 bases, with 18 bases between them. The CDR3 spells CASSSPRTRVTLHF. The CDR3 bases are TGTGCCAGCAGTTCCCCCCGGACACGGGTCACCCTCCACTTT.

This chain joins TRBV6-5 and TRBJ1-5; the D gene is possibly TRBD1 (5 bases). The CDR3 runs to 14 residues. Per germline, CDR1 MNHEY and CDR2 SVGAGI. The V end lost 4 bases, the J end lost 5 bases, and 12 bases lay between the germline ends. CDR3 DNA sequence: TGTGCCAGCAGTTTTGTGGAGGGGCATCAGCCCCAGCATTTT. Translating gives CASSFVEGHQPQHF.

This chain links TRBV6-1 with TRBJ1-2, with a possible D match to TRBD1 (5 bases). Trimming removed 1 base at V and 5 bases at J, with 8 bases between. CDR3 size: 13 residues. Germline V lookup: CDR1 MNHNS, CDR2 SASEGT. The CDR3 DNA follows: TGTGCCAGCAGTGAAGACGGGGGTTATGGCTACACCTTC. Translated: CASSEDGGYGYTF.